The entry that follows covers one T cell receptor (beta chain) sequence. The data originate from a study of cytotoxic CD8 clonotypes in ibrutinib-treated CLL. Using immunoSEQ multiplex PCR, the repertoire was profiled, and TCRdb retains in-frame clones only, with some absent. The data hold over 120,000 clones, with about 84% observed a single time. The CDR3 spans 15 residues. Per germline, CDR1 MNHNY and CDR2 SVGAGI (reference sequence). V dropped 2 bases and J dropped 4 bases, with 14 bases sitting between them. The clonotype was recovered from a human donor with chronic lymphocytic leukemia. V gene TRBV6-6 combines with J gene TRBJ1-2; weak D call: TRBD1 (5 bases). The material was PBMCs, obtained after 36 months of ibrutinib treatment. In nucleotides, the CDR3 is TGTGCCAGCAGTTACCCCTTTCCCGACAGCTATGGCTACACCTTC. Translating it yields CASSYPFPDSYGYTF.